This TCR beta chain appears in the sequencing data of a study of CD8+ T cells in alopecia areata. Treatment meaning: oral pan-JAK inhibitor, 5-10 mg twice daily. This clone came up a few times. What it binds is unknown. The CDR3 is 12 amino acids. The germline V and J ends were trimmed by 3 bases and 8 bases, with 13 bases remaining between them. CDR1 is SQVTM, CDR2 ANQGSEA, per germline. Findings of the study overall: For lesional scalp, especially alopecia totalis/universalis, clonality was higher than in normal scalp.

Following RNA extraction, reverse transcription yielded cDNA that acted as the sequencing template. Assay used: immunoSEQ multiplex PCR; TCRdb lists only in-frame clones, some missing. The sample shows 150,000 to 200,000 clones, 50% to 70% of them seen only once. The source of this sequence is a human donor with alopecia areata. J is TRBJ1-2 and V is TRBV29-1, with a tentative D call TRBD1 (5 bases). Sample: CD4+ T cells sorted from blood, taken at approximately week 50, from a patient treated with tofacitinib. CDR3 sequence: CSVDGWGRGYTF. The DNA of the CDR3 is TGCAGCGTTGATGGTTGGGGACGGGGCTACACCTTC.